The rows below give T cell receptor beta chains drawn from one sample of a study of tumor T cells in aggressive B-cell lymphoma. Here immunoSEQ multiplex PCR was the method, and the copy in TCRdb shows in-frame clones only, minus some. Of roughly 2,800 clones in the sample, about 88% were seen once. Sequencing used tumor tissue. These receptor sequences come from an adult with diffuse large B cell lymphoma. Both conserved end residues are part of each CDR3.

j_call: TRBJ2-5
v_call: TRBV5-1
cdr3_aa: CASSLGGRETQYF

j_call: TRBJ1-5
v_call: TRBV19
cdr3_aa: CASSIWDSTDQPQHF

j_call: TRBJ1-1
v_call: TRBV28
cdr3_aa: CASNLLVGNTEAFF

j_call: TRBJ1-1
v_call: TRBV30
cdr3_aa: CAWRRGLNTEAFF

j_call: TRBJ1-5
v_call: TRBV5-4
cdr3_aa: CASSLRGGHQPQHF

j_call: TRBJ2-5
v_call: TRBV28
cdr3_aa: CASSHGQGWQETQYF

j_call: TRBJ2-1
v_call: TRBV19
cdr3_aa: CASSGWLTTFF

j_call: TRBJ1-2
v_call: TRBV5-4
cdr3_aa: CASSVAPPSYGYTF

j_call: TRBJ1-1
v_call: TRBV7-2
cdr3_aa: CASSLVQGNTEAFF

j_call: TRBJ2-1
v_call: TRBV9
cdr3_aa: CASSVGPGVGGVNEQFF

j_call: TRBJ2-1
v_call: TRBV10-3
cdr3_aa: CAIASGMSSYNEQFF

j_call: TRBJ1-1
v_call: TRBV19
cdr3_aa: CASSGGHFMNTEAFF